This TCR beta chain stems from a study of cytomegalovirus exposure and HLA in healthy donors. The CDR3 runs 14 residues. Germline V gene lookup returns CDR1 SEHNR and CDR2 FQNEAQ (reference sequence). Primers: 60 Vbeta forward and 13 Jbeta reverse. TCRdb's table, derived via immunoSEQ multiplex PCR, lists solely in-frame clones and lacks some. Of some 99,000 clones listed, roughly 80% are singletons. Details on this clone: Germline is not matched at one junction end, which may reflect a read error.

Sequenced material: PBMCs. This rearrangement joins TRBV7-9 to TRBJ1-4; 8 positions match TRBD1. The clonotype originates from a female donor in good health and CMV-seronegative. The DNA for the CDR3 is TGTTCCAGCAGCCAACAGGGGGGAAATGAAAAACTGTTTTTT. Translated: CSSSQQGGNEKLFF.